This T cell receptor (beta chain) was identified during a study of T cell repertoires in cytomegalovirus infection. V dropped 0 bases and J dropped 13; count of bases not matched to a gene: 9. The V gene's germline CDR1 is SGHRS and CDR2 YFSETQ. The CDR3 extends over 14 amino acids. Comment on this clonotype: No antigen is known for it.

TCRdb redid the calling of the reads with MiXCR, one entry per CDR3 protein. The sample has 450,000 to 650,000 distinct CDR3 sequences, 40% seen once. The chain recombines TRBV5-1 with TRBJ2-4, with 8 bases aligning to TRBD2. This clonotype was obtained from a human donor in good health (CMV status not recorded). Some clones in this sample may be carry-over from other donors' samples. This specimen was cultured PBMCs, taken from culture after CMV antigen stimulation. CDR3 region: CASSLDTSGTPQYF. The CDR3 DNA reads as TGCGCCAGCAGCTTGGATACTAGCGGAACGCCCCAGTACTTC.